Below, 16 T cell receptor beta chains from the same sample are listed, as sequenced in a study of molecular identifiers for immune sequencing clone quantification. Via MiXCR, TCRdb re-called the PCR reads, giving one row per CDR3 protein. This sample has some 590,000 distinct CDR3 sequences, with 25% found just once. Sequencing was done on a sample of naive CD8+ T cells from blood, with Jurkat cell RNA spiked in. Subset given: FACS-sorted CD8+CD4-CCR7+CD45RA+ naive T cells. The receptors shown here come from a human donor in good health. Some libraries in this study had Jurkat cell RNA spiked in.

This clonotype came up a few times. The chain links TRBV7-9 to TRBJ1-2; D unclear. The germline gives CDR1 SEHNR, CDR2 FQNEAQ (reference sequence). Trimming stripped 4 bases from V and 4 bases from J, with 16 bases between. The CDR3 length is 15 residues. As DNA, the CDR3 is TGTGCCAGCAGCTCACCCAAGGAGGCATCCTATGGCTACACCTTC. This codes for CASSSPKEASYGYTF.

This clonotype has a count of ten or more. The chain links TRBV28 to TRBJ2-3; D may be TRBD1 (6 bases). The CDR3 has 15 amino acids. Germline V gene sequence: CDR1 MDHEN, CDR2 SYDVKM. The V and J ends lost 3 bases and 5 bases respectively, with 15 bases between them. In nucleotides, the CDR3 is TGTGCCAGCAGTTTCCCCCGGGACATGCGAGATACGCAGTATTTT. Translation gives CASSFPRDMRDTQYF.

Regarding this clonotype: Possible read error: a much larger clone is one base away. The rearrangement joins TRBV28 to TRBJ2-5; no reliable D call. V was pared by 5 bases and J by 0 bases, with 25 bases between. Germline values: CDR1 MDHEN, CDR2 SYDVKM. The CDR3 is 19 amino acids. CDR3 nucleotides: TGTGCCAGCAGTAAACCCTTTGGGAACCTCCAGCCCCACCAAGAGACCCAGTACTTC. Translation gives CASSKPFGNLQPHQETQYF. The full variable domain, rest sourced from reference TRBV28 and TRBJ2-5, is DVKVTQSSRYLVKRTGEKVFLECVQDMDHENMFWYRQDPGLGLRLIYFSYDVKMKEKGDIPEGYSVSREKKERFSLILESASTNQTSMYLCASSKPFGNLQPHQETQYFGPGTRLLVL.

A remark on this clonotype: It may be a read error: a sequence one base away is much more abundant. The chain carries TRBV4-3 and TRBJ2-3; 10 bases are a match to TRBD2. V lost 3 bases to trimming and J lost 4 bases; unmatched junction nucleotides: 10. Germline loops: CDR1 LGHNA, CDR2 YSLEER. The CDR3 loop spans 17 amino acids. The DNA of the CDR3 is TGCGCCAGCAGCCAGGCCGAGAGCGGGGGGGTGTCAGATACGCAGTATTTT. Translation: CASSQAESGGVSDTQYF.

The V and J genes are TRBV28 and TRBJ1-1; 12 nucleotides agree with TRBD1. The CDR3 totals 16 residues. Per the germline V gene, CDR1 is MDHEN and CDR2 is SYDVKM. After removal of 6 bases from V and 3 bases from J, the junction contained 8 bases not matched to a gene. The CDR3 here is CASSSGTGGVDTEAFF. As DNA, the CDR3 is TGTGCCAGCAGCTCCGGGACAGGGGGCGTGGACACTGAAGCTTTCTTT.

At least ten counts were recorded for this clonotype. This chain joins TRBV7-9 and TRBJ1-2; D not certain. This CDR3 contains 14 residues. Trimming removed 5 bases from V and 3 bases from J, with 13 bases in between. CDR1 is SEHNR and CDR2 is FQNEAQ in the germline V gene (reference sequence). The CDR3 sequence is CASSQSPGDYGYTF. CDR3 nucleotides: TGTGCCAGCAGCCAAAGTCCGGGAGACTATGGCTACACCTTC.

The V and J genes are TRBV4-1 and TRBJ2-1, with a tentative D call TRBD2 (5 bases). V was shortened by 4 bases and J by 2 bases, with 9 bases between the two germline ends. The CDR3 loop spans 14 amino acids. CDR1 MGHRA and CDR2 YSYEKL come from the germline V gene. The CDR3 bases are TGCGCCAGCAGCCTCGTACTAGCCTACAATGAGCAGTTCTTC. This codes for CASSLVLAYNEQFF.

V is TRBV12-3 or TRBV12-4 and J is TRBJ1-2; D is uncertain. V lost 6 bases, J lost 5 bases, and 22 bases lay in between. The CDR3 length is 16 residues. CDR3 coding DNA: TGTGCCAGCAGGACTTCAGAGGGTCCCGATGGGTATGGCTACACCTTC. Translating it yields CASRTSEGPDGYGYTF.

Worth noting for this clonotype: This could be a read error, since a much larger clone is one nucleotide away. The chain carries TRBV29-1 and TRBJ1-4; D is ambiguous. The CDR3 has 14 residues. Germline values: CDR1 SQVTM, CDR2 ANQGSEA. In nucleotides, the CDR3 is TGCGGCGTTGACGAGGACGGAACAAATGAAAAACTGTTTTTT. It encodes CGVDEDGTNEKLFF.

On this clonotype: This may be a read error, as it is one base from a much larger clone. The V gene is TRBV19, the J gene TRBJ1-1; no reliable D call. In germline, CDR1 is LNHDA, CDR2 SQIVND (reference sequence). CDR3 length: 16 residues. CDR3 DNA sequence: TGTGCCAGTAGTATCGCCAGTCGAGGGTTAAACACTGGAGCTTTCTTT. Protein product: CASSIASRGLNTGAFF.

This clonotype was seen many times. V gene TRBV7-9 combines with J gene TRBJ2-2, with D possibly matching TRBD2 (5 bases). CDR1 and CDR2 from the germline V gene are SEHNR and FQNEAQ (reference sequence). The CDR3 covers 13 residues. With 7 bases removed from V and 4 bases from J, the gap between germline ends came to 10 bases. CDR3: CASKARGTGELFF. The CDR3 coding sequence is TGTGCCAGCAAAGCCCGGGGCACCGGGGAGCTGTTTTTT.

Notes on this clonotype: It is likely a read error, because the conserved phenylalanine at the end of the CDR3 is missing. The chain carries TRBV10-3 and TRBJ2-5, with 11 positions matching TRBD1. V shed 3 bases, J shed 5 bases, and the junction held 8 bases outside the gene matches. The CDR3 runs 16 residues. Looked up from germline, CDR1 is ENHRY and CDR2 is SYGVKD. The CDR3 loop reads CAISDRDRGEIETQYI. The CDR3 bases are TGTGCCATCAGTGACCGGGACAGGGGGGAAATCGAGACCCAGTACATC.

The chain has TRBV27 and TRBJ2-6; 9 bases are shared with TRBD1. J gave up 0 bases and V 6 bases, and 12 bases lay outside the gene matches. The CDR3 sequence is 19 residues long. Germline CDR1 and CDR2: MNHEY and SMNVEV (reference sequence). This CDR3 is CASRRGTGTSLSGANVLTF. The DNA for the CDR3 is TGTGCCAGCAGACGAGGGACAGGGACTTCTCTCTCTGGGGCCAACGTCCTGACTTTC.

As concerns this clonotype: It may be a read error: a sequence one base away is much more abundant. The V and J genes are TRBV20-1 and TRBJ2-2; possible D gene TRBD2, 5 bases. V lost 0 bases to trimming and J lost 5 bases, with 16 bases between them. The germline V gene has CDR1 DFQATT and CDR2 SNEGSKA (reference sequence). The CDR3 is 16 residues long. CDR3 bases: TGCAGTGCTAGAGATCGCGAGGGAGAAACTACCGGGGAGCTGTTTTTT. Its protein product is CSARDREGETTGELFF.

The V call is TRBV21-1, the J call TRBJ2-2; the D call in the table, TRBD1, was not verified against the DNA. TRBV21-1 corresponds to a pseudogene. This CDR3 is 16 amino acids long. The CDR3 spells CASSLPGTGSAGELFF. The CDR3 DNA is TGTGCCAGCAGCCTCCCCGGGACAGGGTCCGCCGGGGAGCTGTTTTTT.

This clonotype has more than one count but fewer than ten. One end of the junction is discordant with germline, which a read error may explain. This rearrangement joins TRBV4-3 to TRBJ1-1, with unresolved D. CDR1 is LGHNA, CDR2 YSLEER, per germline. This CDR3 has 17 amino acids. This chain's CDR3 is CASGQDRALYGRAEAFF. The CDR3 nucleotides are TGCGCCAGCGGCCAGGACCGGGCCCTCTACGGTAGGGCTGAAGCTTTCTTT.